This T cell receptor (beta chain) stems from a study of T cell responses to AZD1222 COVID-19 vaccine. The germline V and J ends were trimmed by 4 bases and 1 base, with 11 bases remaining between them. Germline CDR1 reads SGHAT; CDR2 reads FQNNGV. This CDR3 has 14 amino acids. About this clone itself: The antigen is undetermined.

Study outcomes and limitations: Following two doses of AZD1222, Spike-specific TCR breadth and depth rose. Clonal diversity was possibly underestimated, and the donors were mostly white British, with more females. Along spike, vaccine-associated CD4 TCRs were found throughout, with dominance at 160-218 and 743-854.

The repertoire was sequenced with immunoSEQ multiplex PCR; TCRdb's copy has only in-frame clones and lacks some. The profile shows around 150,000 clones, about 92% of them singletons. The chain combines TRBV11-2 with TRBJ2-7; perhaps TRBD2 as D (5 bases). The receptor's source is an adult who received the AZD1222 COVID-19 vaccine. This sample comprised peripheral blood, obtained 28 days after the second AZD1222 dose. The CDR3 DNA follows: TGTGCCAGCAGCTCGGAGGTAGATTCCTACGAGCAGTACTTC. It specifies CASSSEVDSYEQYF.